One sample yielded the 32 T cell receptor beta chains listed below, sequenced in a study of CD8 T cells in ankylosing spondylitis. Each CDR3 protein gets one entry after TCRdb re-called the 5' RACE reads with MiXCR. The sample comprises a few hundred thousand distinct CDR3 sequences, approximately 22% of which are singletons, and over 10% rests with the top ten. The sequencing sample was made of blood, either unsorted or a sorted T cell fraction (not recorded which). The receptors stem from a male donor with ankylosing spondylitis or in good health (not recorded which).

This clonotype has more than one count but fewer than ten. The chain recombines TRBV27 with TRBJ2-5; the D is unclear. The V and J ends lost 8 bases and 9 bases respectively, with 10 bases between them. This CDR3 is built from 10 residues. CDR1 is MNHEY and CDR2 is SMNVEV in the germline V gene (reference sequence). CDR3 bases: TGTGCCAGCGAAAAAGGGCCCCAGTACTTC. This sequence encodes CASEKGPQYF.

This rearrangement joins TRBV27 to TRBJ2-3, with D perhaps TRBD2 (6 bases). The germline CDR1 and CDR2 sequences are MNHEY and SMNVEV (reference sequence). Between the trimmed V and J ends, which lost 6 bases and 7 bases, there was a span of 17 bases. The CDR3 sequence is 14 residues long. The CDR3, as DNA: TGTGCCAGCAGGGGGGGACTGGACCCCTATACGCAGTATTTT. It encodes CASRGGLDPYTQYF.

This clonotype has more than one count but fewer than ten. The rearrangement joins TRBV12-3 or TRBV12-4 to TRBJ1-6, with 9 positions matching TRBD1. V dropped 7 bases and J dropped 4; count of bases not matched to a gene: 11. The CDR3 covers 17 residues. CDR3 amino acids: CASTERDRDPYNSPLHF. In DNA, the CDR3 is TGTGCCAGCACCGAAAGGGACAGGGATCCTTATAATTCACCCCTCCACTTT.

The chain carries TRBV30 and TRBJ2-2; the match to TRBD1 covers 10 bases. Unmatched junction bases numbered 4, after V lost 5 bases and J lost 4 bases. The CDR3 spans 14 residues. CDR1 is GTSNPN and CDR2 is SVGIG in the germline V gene (reference sequence). The CDR3 reads CAWRQGAATGELFF. The CDR3 DNA sequence: TGTGCCTGGCGACAGGGGGCGGCCACCGGGGAGCTGTTTTTT. Filled out from reference TRBV30 and TRBJ2-2, the complete variable domain reads SQTIHQWPATLVQPVGSPLSLECTVEGTSNPNLYWYRQAAGRGLQLLFYSVGIGQISSEVPQNLSASRPQDRQFILSSKKLLLSDSGFYLCAWRQGAATGELFFGEGSRLTVL.

V usage is TRBV7-9 and J usage is TRBJ2-1, with D perhaps TRBD1 or TRBD2 (7 bases each). CDR1 is SEHNR and CDR2 is FQNEAQ in the germline V gene (reference sequence). The CDR3 has 17 residues. Trimming removed 3 bases at V and 6 bases at J, with 21 bases between. CDR3 nucleotides: TGTGCCAGCAGCTTGGGAGGGGGCCTTCCAGATCCCAATGAGCAGTTCTTC. Its translation: CASSLGGGLPDPNEQFF.

This clonotype was seen a handful of times. This chain joins TRBV29-1 and TRBJ1-4; TRBD1 might be the D (5 bases). V gave up 7 bases and J gave up 7 bases, with 22 bases separating them. The CDR3 has 15 amino acids. Germline V gives CDR1 SQVTM, CDR2 ANQGSEA. CDR3 coding DNA: TGCAGCGCCCTACTGGGGGGGGGAAATATTGAAAAACTGTTTTTT. Translated: CSALLGGGNIEKLFF.

This chain connects TRBV28 to TRBJ2-7; possibly TRBD1 for D (5 bases). The ends were cut back, 1 base at V and 1 base at J, with 11 bases in the middle. Germline CDR1 reads MDHEN; CDR2 reads SYDVKM. The CDR3 consists of 15 residues. CDR3: CASSLLSGKSYEQYF. The DNA for the CDR3 is TGTGCCAGCAGTTTATTGTCAGGGAAGTCCTACGAGCAGTACTTC.

The chain is built from TRBV4-1 and TRBJ2-7, with D perhaps assigned TRBD1 or TRBD2 (6 bases each). From germline, CDR1 is MGHRA and CDR2 YSYEKL. Deletions cut 7 bases from V and 3 bases from J, with 16 bases between. The CDR3 consists of 14 residues. In DNA, the CDR3 is TGCGCCAGCACCCCTCTGGAGGGGGGCTACGAGCAGTACTTC. This translates into CASTPLEGGYEQYF.

Written as DNA, the CDR3 is TGTGCCAGCGACCACCCGGGACGGCTTGCGGATTCTGGAAACACCATATATTTT. Amino acid sequence: CASDHPGRLADSGNTIYF. This chain uses TRBV11-1 with TRBJ1-3, with a possible D match to TRBD1 (5 bases). Trimming pared 8 bases from V and 1 base from J, leaving 24 bases between. The CDR3 is 18 residues long. Germline CDR1 reads SGHAT; CDR2 reads FQDESV (reference sequence).

The genes are TRBV11-2 and TRBJ2-5; 7 bases match TRBD1. Germline CDR1 reads SGHAT; CDR2 reads FQNNGV. The CDR3 has 17 amino acids. V gave up 5 bases and J gave up 5 bases; unmatched junction bases: 17. DNA for the CDR3: TGTGCCAGCAGCCCCGTATTTGGACAGGCCCCCCAGGAGACCCAGTACTTC. Protein product: CASSPVFGQAPQETQYF.

This clonotype turned up a few times. In DNA, the CDR3 is TGTGCCAGCAGTTTAGTGGTCACCGGGGAGCTGTTTTTT. This translates into CASSLVVTGELFF. The genes are TRBV27 and TRBJ2-2; D gene ambiguous. Trimming stripped 2 bases from V and 4 bases from J, with 5 bases between. This CDR3 region has 13 residues. Germline-derived CDR1 and CDR2 are MNHEY and SMNVEV (reference sequence).

This clonotype has at least ten counts. The chain carries TRBV12-3 or TRBV12-4 and TRBJ2-1; no reliable D call. Trimming removed 6 bases at V and 6 bases at J, with 9 bases between. The CDR3 length is 12 residues. The CDR3 nucleotides read TGTGCCAGCAGACTCGGAAGCAATGAGCAGTTCTTC. This gives the protein CASRLGSNEQFF.

A few counts support this clonotype. The chain employs TRBV20-1 and TRBJ2-7, with D unresolved. CDR3 length equals 12 residues. Trimming removed 3 bases from V and 2 bases from J, with 8 bases in between. Germline CDR1 DFQATT, CDR2 SNEGSKA (reference sequence). The CDR3: CSASEAAYEQYF. In DNA, the CDR3 is TGCAGTGCTAGTGAGGCAGCCTACGAGCAGTACTTC.

This rearrangement joins TRBV3-1 to TRBJ2-5; no reliable D call. CDR3 length equals 14 residues. The germline V gene has CDR1 LGHDT and CDR2 YNNKEL (reference sequence). V was trimmed by 0 bases and J by 4 bases, leaving 9 bases between them. In nucleotides, the CDR3 is TGTGCCAGCAGCCAAGAACTTGGCGGAGAGACCCAGTACTTC. Translated, it gives CASSQELGGETQYF.

V usage is TRBV20-1 and J usage is TRBJ2-7; the D is unclear. The CDR3 is 14 residues long. Trimming took off 4 bases at V and 0 bases at J, with 13 bases between the two ends. The V gene's germline CDR1 is DFQATT and CDR2 SNEGSKA (reference sequence). The CDR3 DNA reads as TGCAGTGCTACTCCGGACGGCCCCTCCTACGAGCAGTACTTC. It encodes CSATPDGPSYEQYF.

This clonotype came up a few times. The rearrangement links TRBV4-1 to TRBJ2-1; a weak D match, TRBD1 (6 bases). Germline V CDR1 and CDR2: MGHRA, YSYEKL. This CDR3 comprises 14 residues. The V end was cut by 2 bases, the J end by 4 bases, with 9 bases between. CDR3 sequence (DNA): TGCGCCAGCAGCCAAACACAGGGATACAATGAGCAGTTCTTC. Encoded protein: CASSQTQGYNEQFF.

This sequence joins TRBV30 and TRBJ2-5, with D possibly being TRBD1 (6 bases). Germline CDR1 GTSNPN, CDR2 SVGIG (reference sequence). The V end was cut by 1 base, the J end by 5 bases, with 14 bases between. The CDR3 sequence is 14 residues long. CDR3 protein: CAWSAGQPGETQYF. DNA for the CDR3: TGTGCCTGGAGTGCCGGACAGCCCGGGGAGACCCAGTACTTC.

V is TRBV5-1 and J is TRBJ2-7, with D maybe TRBD2 (5 bases). In germline, CDR1 is SGHRS, CDR2 YFSETQ. There are 14 residues in the CDR3. V lost 4 bases and J 7 bases, leaving 18 bases between the germline ends. DNA of the CDR3: TGCGCCAGCAGCGGGAGTGAGGGTGCTTGGGAGCAGTACTTC. Its protein product is CASSGSEGAWEQYF.

This rearrangement joins TRBV19 to TRBJ2-7, with TRBD1 matching 7 bases. CDR3 length: 16 residues. V lost 1 base to trimming and J lost 0 bases; unmatched junction nucleotides: 6. CDR1 is LNHDA, CDR2 SQIVND, per germline (reference sequence). The CDR3 here is CASSIGGQDFSYEQYF. As DNA, the CDR3 is TGTGCCAGTAGTATAGGTGGACAGGACTTCTCCTACGAGCAGTACTTC.

V and J are TRBV12-3 or TRBV12-4 and TRBJ2-7; D remains unclear. There are 12 residues in the CDR3. Trimming took off 6 bases at V and 5 bases at J, with 11 bases between the two ends. In nucleotides, the CDR3 is TGTGCCAGCAGAAGCCGGTGGGACGAGCAGTACTTC. Translated, it gives CASRSRWDEQYF.

This chain joins TRBV12-3 or TRBV12-4 and TRBJ2-7; 8 bases line up with TRBD1. The CDR3 consists of 13 residues. V was clipped by 6 bases and J by 5 bases; unmatched bases: 6. The CDR3 loop reads CASSPGQGHEQYF. CDR3 nucleotides: TGTGCCAGCAGCCCCGGACAGGGCCACGAGCAGTACTTC.

The V gene is TRBV6-1, the J gene TRBJ2-7; 9 bases are shared with TRBD1. Germline values: CDR1 MNHNS, CDR2 SASEGT. The V and J ends lost 2 bases and 4 bases, in that order; junction bases with no gene match: 6. The CDR3 is 15 amino acids. The CDR3 DNA sequence: TGTGCCAGCAGTGAAAGGGACAGGGAAGGGTACGAGCAGTACTTC. Amino acid sequence: CASSERDREGYEQYF.

The genes are TRBV20-1 and TRBJ2-7, with D unresolved. The ends were cut back, 3 bases at V and 2 bases at J, with 14 bases in the middle. Looked up from germline, CDR1 is DFQATT and CDR2 is SNEGSKA (reference sequence). This CDR3 has 14 amino acids. As DNA, the CDR3 is TGCAGTGCTAGTGTGGACCTGGGCCCCTACGAGCAGTACTTC. Its protein product is CSASVDLGPYEQYF.

The chain recombines TRBV29-1 with TRBJ1-1; D remains unclear. CDR3 length: 13 amino acids. The germline V and J ends were trimmed by 7 bases and 1 base, with 13 bases remaining between them. Germline CDR1 SQVTM, CDR2 ANQGSEA. CDR3 amino acids: CSGRVWGNTEAFF. In nucleotides, the CDR3 is TGCAGCGGAAGGGTTTGGGGGAACACTGAAGCTTTCTTT.

J is TRBJ1-2 and V is TRBV14; possible D gene TRBD1, 6 bases. Per germline, CDR1 SGHDN and CDR2 FVKESK. The CDR3 covers 16 residues. V shed 4 bases and J shed 8 bases, with 23 bases lying between them. The CDR3 spells CASSPRSGTPSRGYTF. CDR3 sequence (DNA): TGTGCCAGCAGCCCCCGGTCCGGGACACCTAGTCGGGGCTACACCTTC.

J is TRBJ2-7 and V is TRBV11-2; unclear D gene. Trimming took 2 bases from V and 1 from J, leaving 9 bases between them. Germline CDR1 and CDR2: SGHAT and FQNNGV. The CDR3 contains 14 residues. Written as DNA, the CDR3 is TGTGCCAGCAGCTTATTAGGAGAATCCTACGAGCAGTACTTC. This gives the protein CASSLLGESYEQYF.

This clonotype has just a few counts. The chain links TRBV27 to TRBJ2-7; D may correspond to TRBD1 or TRBD2 (5 bases each). The V gene's germline CDR1 is MNHEY and CDR2 SMNVEV (reference sequence). Trimming cost V 5 bases and J 7 bases, with 24 bases left between them. The CDR3 has 16 amino acids. CDR3 bases: TGTGCCAGCAGTCCCCGCACAGGAGAGCCGACTAAAGAGCAGTACTTC. Its protein is CASSPRTGEPTKEQYF.

The rearrangement links TRBV20-1 to TRBJ1-2; D is unclear. The CDR3 length is 14 residues. Trimming cost V 3 bases and J 3 bases, with 14 bases left between them. CDR1 DFQATT and CDR2 SNEGSKA come from the germline V gene (reference sequence). The CDR3 region is CSASPLDLDYGYTF. The CDR3 coding sequence is TGCAGTGCTAGCCCCTTGGATTTAGACTATGGCTACACCTTC.

This chain uses TRBV20-1 with TRBJ2-7; TRBD1 matches 8 bases. The CDR3 is made up of 16 amino acids. J lost 2 bases, V lost 5 bases, and 14 bases had no gene match. Per the germline V gene, CDR1 is DFQATT and CDR2 is SNEGSKA (reference sequence). The CDR3 nucleotides are TGCAGTGCTGACTGGCCGGACAGGGAAAACACCTACGAGCAGTACTTC. Amino acid sequence: CSADWPDRENTYEQYF.

This rearrangement joins TRBV20-1 to TRBJ2-1; D possibly corresponds to TRBD2 (7 bases). V shed 4 bases and J shed 3 bases, with 16 bases lying between them. The CDR3 has 15 residues. The germline gives CDR1 DFQATT, CDR2 SNEGSKA (reference sequence). In nucleotides, the CDR3 is TGCAGTGCTACCACTGGGGGGGCGGTCTACAATGAGCAGTTCTTC. Translating it yields CSATTGGAVYNEQFF.

This clonotype was counted only a few times. This sequence joins TRBV9 and TRBJ1-1; D gene uncertain. CDR3 length: 14 amino acids. CDR1 is SGDLS, CDR2 YYNGEE, per germline. V dropped 8 bases and J dropped 6 bases, with 20 bases sitting between them. CDR3 nucleotides: TGTGCCAGTACCTTTTTAACGGGATTCGCTGAAGCTTTCTTT. Protein sequence: CASTFLTGFAEAFF. Based on the CDR3 plus reference TRBV9 and TRBJ1-1, the full variable domain is DSGVTQTPKHLITATGQRVTLRCSPRSGDLSVYWYQQSLDQGLQFLIQYYNGEERAKGNILERFSAQQFPDLHSELNLSSLELGDSALYFCASTFLTGFAEAFFGQGTRLTVV.

This sequence joins TRBV5-1 and TRBJ2-2; 14 bases are shared with TRBD2. The germline CDR1 and CDR2 sequences are SGHRS and YFSETQ. This CDR3 spans 15 amino acids. The trim removed 5 bases at V and 5 bases at J, leaving 2 bases unmatched. As DNA, the CDR3 is TGCGCCAGCAGTGGACTAGCGGGGGGAACCGGGGAGCTGTTTTTT. It is translated as CASSGLAGGTGELFF.